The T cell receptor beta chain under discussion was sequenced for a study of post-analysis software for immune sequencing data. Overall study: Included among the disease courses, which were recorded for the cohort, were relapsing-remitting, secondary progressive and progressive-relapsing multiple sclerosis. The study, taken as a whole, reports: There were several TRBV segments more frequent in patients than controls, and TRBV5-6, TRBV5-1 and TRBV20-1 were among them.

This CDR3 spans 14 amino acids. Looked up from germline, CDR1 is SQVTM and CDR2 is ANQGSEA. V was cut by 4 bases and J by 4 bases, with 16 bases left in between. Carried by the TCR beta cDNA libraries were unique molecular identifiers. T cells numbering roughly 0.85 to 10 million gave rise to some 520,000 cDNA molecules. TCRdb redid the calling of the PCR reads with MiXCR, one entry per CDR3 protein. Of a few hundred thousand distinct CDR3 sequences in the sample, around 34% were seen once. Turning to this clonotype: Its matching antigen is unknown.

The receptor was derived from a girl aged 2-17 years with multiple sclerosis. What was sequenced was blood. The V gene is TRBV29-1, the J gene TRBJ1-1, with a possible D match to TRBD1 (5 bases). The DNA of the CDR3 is TGCAGCGTTGCTTTGGGGGGTTTGGGCACTGAAGCTTTCTTT. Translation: CSVALGGLGTEAFF.